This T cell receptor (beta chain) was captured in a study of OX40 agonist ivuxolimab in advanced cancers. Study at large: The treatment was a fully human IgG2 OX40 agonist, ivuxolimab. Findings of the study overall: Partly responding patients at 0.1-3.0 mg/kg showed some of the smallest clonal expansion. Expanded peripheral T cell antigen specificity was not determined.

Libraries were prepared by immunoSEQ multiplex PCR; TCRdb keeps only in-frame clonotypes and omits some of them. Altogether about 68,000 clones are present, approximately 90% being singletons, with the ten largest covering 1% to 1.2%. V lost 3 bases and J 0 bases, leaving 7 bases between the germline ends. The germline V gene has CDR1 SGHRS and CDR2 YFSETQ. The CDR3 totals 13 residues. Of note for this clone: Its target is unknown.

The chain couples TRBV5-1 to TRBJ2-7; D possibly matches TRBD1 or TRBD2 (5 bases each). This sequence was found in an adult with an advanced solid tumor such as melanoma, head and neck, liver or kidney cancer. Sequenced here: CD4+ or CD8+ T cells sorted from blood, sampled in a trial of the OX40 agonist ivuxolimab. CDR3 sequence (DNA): TGCGCCAGCAGCTCGGGACGCTCCTACGAGCAGTACTTC. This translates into CASSSGRSYEQYF.